This TCR beta chain was obtained from a study of shared clonotypes between healthy human individuals. Produced via immunoSEQ multiplex PCR; TCRdb's table is partial and in-frame only. The data contain roughly 500,000 clones, more than 95% of them singletons. The CDR3 totals 13 residues. Germline V gives CDR1 MNHEY, CDR2 SVGAGI. Trimming stripped 2 bases from V and 2 bases from J, with 1 base between. The sequenced sample consisted of naive CD4+ T cells sorted from blood. Described subset: CD45RA+ positively selected. This TCR was sampled from a woman aged 30 to 39 in good health. The chain has TRBV6-5 and TRBJ2-6; no definite D call. CDR3 coding DNA: TGTGCCAGCAGTTACGCTGGGGCCAACGTCCTGACTTTC. It yields the protein CASSYAGANVLTF.